These 18 T cell receptor beta chains were all obtained from the same sample, sequenced in a study of shared clonotypes between healthy human individuals. Generated by immunoSEQ multiplex PCR, the TCRdb table keeps only in-frame clones and is missing some. The data show around 1.1 million clones, with approximately 80% seen just once and roughly 0.82% held by the top ten. Material for sequencing was memory CD4+ T cells from PBMCs. Regarding subset: CD45RA-negative fraction. Every receptor here comes from a man aged 18 to 35 in good health. Some clones in this sample may be carry-over from other donors' samples.

On this clone: The sample has other DNA sequences that encode this CDR3 too. The genes are TRBV7-3 and TRBJ2-1; D not certain. This CDR3 has 15 amino acids. Between the trimmed V and J ends, which lost 2 bases and 2 bases, there was a span of 10 bases. CDR1 is SGHTA and CDR2 is FQGTGA in the germline V gene. The CDR3 here is CASSLSSGTYNEQFF. CDR3 nucleotides: TGTGCCAGCAGCTTATCCAGTGGTACCTACAATGAGCAGTTCTTC.

The chain combines TRBV30 with TRBJ2-3; 7 bases match TRBD2. V gave up 2 bases and J gave up 4 bases; unmatched junction bases: 6. The CDR3 is made up of 14 amino acids. Germline CDR1 and CDR2: GTSNPN and SVGIG (reference sequence). This CDR3 reads CAWSRGGSADTQYF. The CDR3 nucleotides read TGTGCCTGGAGTCGGGGCGGGAGTGCAGATACGCAGTATTTT.

CDR3 sequence reads: CASATGGLSYEQYF. CDR3 nucleotide sequence: TGCGCCAGCGCAACAGGGGGCCTTTCCTACGAGCAGTACTTC. The chain uses TRBV5-1 and TRBJ2-7, with 9 bases lining up with TRBD1. V lost 7 bases, J lost 1 base, and 6 bases stayed unmatched. Looked up from germline, CDR1 is SGHRS and CDR2 is YFSETQ. This CDR3 contains 14 residues.

This chain uses TRBV7-7 with TRBJ1-4, with TRBD1 matching over 8 bases. V lost 5 bases, J lost 10 bases, and 9 bases stayed unmatched. Germline loops: CDR1 SSHAT, CDR2 FNYEAQ (reference sequence). The CDR3 is 14 amino acids. The CDR3 sequence is CASSPTTQGGKLFF. The DNA for the CDR3 is TGTGCCAGCAGCCCTACTACACAGGGGGGAAAACTGTTTTTT.

This chain joins TRBV5-4 and TRBJ1-1; D remains ambiguous. The ends were cut back, 6 bases at V and 4 bases at J, with 13 bases in the middle. The CDR3 has 13 amino acids. Germline CDR1 is SGHNT and CDR2 is YYREEE (reference sequence). CDR3 in DNA: TGTGCCAGCACCTCCGAGGGAGGCACTGAAGCTTTCTTT. The encoded protein is CASTSEGGTEAFF. The complete variable domain, with remaining parts taken from reference TRBV5-4 and TRBJ1-1, reads ETGVTQSPTHLIKTRGQQVTLRCSSQSGHNTVSWYQQALGQGPQFIFQYYREEENGRGNFPPRFSGLQFPNYSSELNVNALELDDSALYLCASTSEGGTEAFFGQGTRLTVV.

There are a few counts of this clone. The rearrangement joins TRBV5-1 to TRBJ2-1, with D possibly being TRBD1 or TRBD2 (5 bases each). Germline CDR1 reads SGHRS; CDR2 reads YFSETQ. V lost 0 bases and J lost 4, with 14 bases in between. The CDR3 spans 16 residues. The CDR3 nucleotides are TGCGCCAGCAGCTTGGGGGACCAAGACTTGTACAATGAGCAGTTCTTC. Encoded protein: CASSLGDQDLYNEQFF.

The chain employs TRBV9 and TRBJ2-7; 7 bases match TRBD1. The V segment lost 3 bases and the J segment 4 bases; nucleotides outside the gene matches: 10. This CDR3 has 15 residues. Germline V CDR1 and CDR2: SGDLS, YYNGEE. The CDR3 loop reads CASSAHGQAEYEQYF. The DNA for the CDR3 is TGTGCCAGCAGCGCCCACGGACAGGCGGAGTACGAGCAGTACTTC.

A few counts support this clone. J is TRBJ1-5 and V is TRBV19; no definite D call. The CDR3 totals 15 residues. The germline gives CDR1 LNHDA, CDR2 SQIVND (reference sequence). The ends were cut back, 3 bases at V and 7 bases at J, with 16 bases in the middle. CDR3: CASSMVRTGSQPQHF. The CDR3 nucleotides read TGTGCCAGTAGTATGGTCCGGACCGGCAGCCAGCCCCAGCATTTT. Supplemented by reference TRBV19 and TRBJ1-5, the full variable domain reads DGGITQSPKYLFRKEGQNVTLSCEQNLNHDAMYWYRQDPGQGLRLIYYSQIVNDFQKGDIAEGYSVSREKKESFPLTVTSAQKNPTAFYLCASSMVRTGSQPQHFGDGTRLSIL.

This chain uses TRBV6-5 with TRBJ2-1; D possibly corresponds to TRBD2 (5 bases). V gave up 0 bases and J gave up 4 bases, with 7 bases separating them. From germline, CDR1 is MNHEY and CDR2 SVGAGI. CDR3 length equals 14 residues. The CDR3 reads CASSYSTIYNEQFF. The DNA of the CDR3 is TGTGCCAGCAGTTACTCGACTATTTACAATGAGCAGTTCTTC.

The chain joins TRBV18 to TRBJ2-3; 10 bases fit TRBD1. The CDR3 loop spans 16 amino acids. Trimming cost V 2 bases and J 3 bases; bases outside gene matches: 5. Germline CDR1 and CDR2: KGHSH and LQKENI. For the CDR3, the DNA is TGTGCCAGCTCACCAAACCGACAGGGGGCTACAGATACGCAGTATTTT. Translating gives CASSPNRQGATDTQYF.

The gene calls are TRBV18 and TRBJ2-7, with a tentative D call TRBD1 (6 bases). CDR3 length: 13 residues. Germline V gene sequence: CDR1 KGHSH, CDR2 LQKENI. The V and J ends lost 6 bases and 3 bases respectively, with 12 bases between them. DNA of the CDR3: TGTGCCAGCTCCTCAGGGGTAGGCTACGAGCAGTACTTC. Its translation: CASSSGVGYEQYF.

The V call is TRBV9, the J call TRBJ2-7, with no clear D. The length of the CDR3 is 14 residues. V was shortened by 0 bases and J by 1 base, with 8 bases between the two germline ends. The V gene's germline CDR1 is SGDLS and CDR2 YYNGEE. The CDR3 here is CASSVALESYEQYF. The CDR3 DNA reads TGTGCCAGCAGCGTAGCTCTTGAATCCTACGAGCAGTACTTC.

The rearrangement links TRBV28 to TRBJ1-1; tentative D call: TRBD1 (6 bases). The ends were cut back, 4 bases at V and 2 bases at J, with 11 bases in the middle. The CDR3 sequence is 14 residues long. Germline assignment: CDR1 MDHEN and CDR2 SYDVKM. The CDR3 is CASSWGLANTEAFF. The CDR3 DNA reads TGTGCCAGCAGTTGGGGGCTGGCTAACACTGAAGCTTTCTTT.

V and J are TRBV7-8 and TRBJ2-7; D is ambiguous. CDR3 length equals 13 residues. Per germline, CDR1 SGHVS and CDR2 FQNEAQ. Trimming took off 0 bases at V and 6 bases at J, with 9 bases between the two ends. The CDR3 loop is CASSLAHLREQYF. The CDR3 DNA sequence: TGTGCCAGCAGCTTAGCGCATCTCCGCGAGCAGTACTTC.

The chain links TRBV5-4 to TRBJ2-7, with TRBD2 matching over 14 bases. The germline V gene has CDR1 SGHNT and CDR2 YYREEE (reference sequence). This CDR3 has 15 residues. Losses at the gene ends were 7 bases for V and 3 bases for J; bases not matched to a gene: 6. DNA of the CDR3: TGTGCCAGCCGATTTGGGACTAGCGGGAGCTACGAGCAGTACTTC. It yields the protein CASRFGTSGSYEQYF.

CDR3 protein: CASSSLPGQGVNEKLFF. CDR3 DNA: TGCGCCAGCAGCTCCCTACCCGGACAGGGCGTCAATGAAAAACTGTTTTTT. The chain couples TRBV5-1 to TRBJ1-4; TRBD1 matches at 8 bases. Germline V lookup: CDR1 SGHRS, CDR2 YFSETQ. CDR3 length: 17 amino acids. J was trimmed by 5 bases and V by 3 bases; bases with no gene match: 12.

The chain employs TRBV5-1 and TRBJ2-3; D unclear. The CDR3 sequence is 16 residues long. From germline, CDR1 is SGHRS and CDR2 YFSETQ. Trimming shortened V by 5 bases and J by 4 bases, and 20 bases separated the two germline ends. CDR3 nucleotide sequence: TGCGCCAGCAGTTACGGAGATCTCGGTTTCCCAGATACGCAGTATTTT. Encoded protein: CASSYGDLGFPDTQYF.

V gene TRBV28 combines with J gene TRBJ1-2; D may be TRBD1 (6 bases). V lost 2 bases and J lost 7, with 17 bases in between. The CDR3 sequence is 15 residues long. Per germline, CDR1 MDHEN and CDR2 SYDVKM. The chain's CDR3 is CASSLAGADYGGYTF. CDR3 in DNA: TGTGCCAGCAGTTTAGCAGGGGCGGATTACGGTGGCTACACCTTC.